These 23 T cell receptor beta chains were all obtained from the same sample, sequenced in a study of vaccination effects on CD4 cells after COVID-19. Produced via immunoSEQ multiplex PCR; TCRdb's table is partial and in-frame only. Among 27,000 or so clones listed, around 82% were seen once. Viral peptide pool expansion of antigen-specific CD4+ T cells preceded sequencing in the ViraFEST assay. The culture ran for around 10 days before CD4+ T cells were isolated. The cohort was immunized with two doses of either the BNT162b2 or mRNA-1273 vaccine. Antigens for these TCRs are unknown. The sequencing here drew on CD4+ T cells from PBMCs cultured with HCoV-NL63 spike peptides, taken after COVID-19 vaccination. The receptors were sampled from a human donor who received a COVID-19 vaccine. Some clones in this sample may be carry-over from other donors' samples.

V gene TRBV12-3 or TRBV12-4 combines with J gene TRBJ2-7; D is uncertain. V lost 3 bases and J lost 3, with 6 bases in between. This CDR3 is 12 amino acids long. The CDR3 here is CASSLGLYEQYV. As DNA, the CDR3 is TGTGCCAGCAGTTTGGGCCTCTACGAGCAGTACGTC.

Of note for this clone: Sequence at one end of the junction differs from germline and may be a read error. The CDR3 region is CATRMRISIQPQHF. CDR3 bases: TGTGCCACCAGGATGCGAATTAGCATTCAGCCCCAGCATTTT. This chain uses TRBV19 with TRBJ1-5; D uncertain. The CDR3 loop spans 14 amino acids. Germline-derived CDR1 and CDR2 are LNHDA and SQIVND (reference sequence).

J is TRBJ2-5 and V is TRBV14, with D uncertain. With 1 base removed from V and 4 bases from J, the gap between germline ends came to 7 bases. Germline assignment: CDR1 SGHDN and CDR2 FVKESK. This CDR3 spans 13 amino acids. The CDR3: CASSQVVGETQYF. DNA of the CDR3: TGTGCCAGCAGCCAAGTGGTTGGAGAGACCCAGTACTTC.

The rearrangement links TRBV9 to TRBJ1-1; the D is unclear. This CDR3 contains 17 residues. The V end was cut by 0 bases, the J end by 0 bases, with 15 bases between. Germline assignment: CDR1 SGDLS and CDR2 YYNGEE. The CDR3 protein is CASSVGVGLLMNTEAFF. CDR3 nucleotides: TGTGCCAGCAGCGTAGGTGTAGGGCTCCTTATGAACACTGAAGCTTTCTTT.

The chain uses TRBV19 and TRBJ2-6, with D possibly being TRBD1 (7 bases). Trimming cost V 7 bases and J 2 bases, with 15 bases left between them. Germline CDR1 reads LNHDA; CDR2 reads SQIVND (reference sequence). The CDR3 loop spans 16 amino acids. DNA for the CDR3: TGTGCCAGTAACTCAGGGGGGAGGACTGGGGCCAACGTCCTGACTTTC. This gives the protein CASNSGGRTGANVLTF.

This chain uses TRBV7-2 with TRBJ2-1; D is undetermined. Trimming stripped 2 bases from V and 2 bases from J, with 7 bases between. CDR1 SGHTA and CDR2 FQGNSA come from the germline V gene. This CDR3 region has 14 residues. Here the CDR3 reads CASSLTRTYNEQFF. In nucleotides, the CDR3 is TGTGCCAGCAGCTTAACCCGCACCTACAATGAGCAGTTCTTC.

The chain links TRBV19 to TRBJ2-3; TRBD1 aligns across 10 bases. This CDR3 is built from 15 residues. CDR1 is LNHDA and CDR2 is SQIVND in the germline V gene (reference sequence). V was clipped by 5 bases and J by 5 bases; unmatched bases: 7. The CDR3 nucleotides are TGTGCCAGTAGTTTCTCGACAGGGGGCATAGATACGCAGTATTTT. Its protein product is CASSFSTGGIDTQYF.

The rearrangement joins TRBV29-1 to TRBJ2-1; 7 bases agree with TRBD1. CDR1 and CDR2 (germline): SQVTM, ANQGSEA. J lost 0 bases, V lost 8 bases, and 7 bases had no gene match. This CDR3 spans 14 amino acids. The CDR3 coding sequence is TGCAGCTCAGGAGAGGGGGCCTCCTACAATGAGCAGTTCTTC. It is translated as CSSGEGASYNEQFF.

This sequence joins TRBV2 and TRBJ2-5; D uncertain. The CDR3 loop spans 10 amino acids. The germline V gene has CDR1 SNHLY and CDR2 FYNNEI. The V gene lost 4 bases and the J gene lost 7 bases, with 4 bases spanning the gap. The CDR3 is CASSGGTQYF. The CDR3 DNA is TGTGCCAGCAGTGGTGGGACCCAGTACTTC.

The genes are TRBV6-2 or TRBV6-3 and TRBJ1-6; perhaps TRBD1 as D (5 bases). The CDR3 covers 14 residues. CDR1 is MNHEY and CDR2 is SVGEGT in the germline V gene. Trimming removed 4 bases at V and 12 bases at J, with 16 bases between. CDR3 bases: TGTGCCAGCAGTTTAGTACGGCAAAGGGGACCCCTCCACTTT. As protein: CASSLVRQRGPLHF.

CDR3 bases: TGTGCCAGCAGTTATCGGGGTTACGAGCAGTACGTC. It yields the protein CASSYRGYEQYV. This rearrangement joins TRBV6-2 or TRBV6-3 to TRBJ2-7, with D tentatively TRBD2 (5 bases). Germline values: CDR1 MNHEY, CDR2 SVGEGT. This CDR3 has 12 amino acids. Trimming removed 3 bases at V and 4 bases at J, with 7 bases between.

This sequence joins TRBV6-6 and TRBJ2-3; 7 bases agree with TRBD2. Germline lookup yields CDR1 MNHNY and CDR2 SVGAGI (reference sequence). With V trimmed by 2 bases and J by 7 bases, 3 bases remained unmatched. This CDR3 comprises 13 residues. CDR3 in DNA: TGTGCCAGCAGTTACCCGGGGGGTTATACGCAGTATTTT. This encodes CASSYPGGYTQYF.

V is TRBV6-5 and J is TRBJ1-2; D gene uncertain. V lost 0 bases, J lost 8 bases, and 16 bases lay in between. This CDR3 contains 15 residues. The germline CDR1 and CDR2 sequences are MNHEY and SVGAGI. The CDR3 spells CASSYSNRLVGGYTF. The CDR3 region has the DNA TGTGCCAGCAGTTACTCTAATAGGCTTGTGGGCGGCTACACCTTC.

J is TRBJ1-1 and V is TRBV3-1 (or the pseudogene TRBV3-2); 12 positions match TRBD1. The V segment lost 4 bases and the J segment 8 bases; nucleotides outside the gene matches: 17. The CDR3 totals 18 residues. CDR1 LGHDT and CDR2 YNNKEL come from the germline V gene (reference sequence). CDR3 sequence reads: CASSPFPLSGTGGHEAFF. The CDR3 DNA follows: TGTGCCAGCAGCCCATTTCCTTTATCCGGGACAGGGGGCCACGAAGCTTTCTTT.

The chain uses TRBV28 and TRBJ2-4; TRBD2 aligns across 12 bases. This CDR3 has 18 residues. After removal of 2 bases from V and 0 bases from J, the junction contained 5 bases not matched to a gene. Looked up from germline, CDR1 is MDHEN and CDR2 is SYDVKM. CDR3 nucleotide sequence: TGTGCCAGCAGTTTAATCCTAGCGGGGGGGGTAGCCAAAAACATTCAGTACTTC. Translated: CASSLILAGGVAKNIQYF.

The chain uses TRBV7-2 and TRBJ2-3; the D gene is possibly TRBD1 (5 bases). The CDR3 runs 15 residues. Germline lookup yields CDR1 SGHTA and CDR2 FQGNSA. Trimming cost V 2 bases and J 4 bases, with 13 bases left between them. CDR3 nucleotides: TGTGCCAGCAGCTTACCCGCAGGGCCCGCAGATACGCAGTATTTT. Its protein product is CASSLPAGPADTQYF.

The chain recombines TRBV19 with TRBJ1-1, with a possible D match to TRBD1 (5 bases). CDR1 LNHDA and CDR2 SQIVND come from the germline V gene (reference sequence). This CDR3 contains 15 residues. Trimming cost V 7 bases and J 3 bases, with 18 bases left between them. The CDR3 bases are TGTGCCAGTACCTCTGGGGCGGCCCCCTACACTGAAGCTTTCTTT. Protein sequence: CASTSGAAPYTEAFF.

This chain uses TRBV5-4 with TRBJ2-3; tentatively, D is TRBD2 (6 bases). V lost 4 bases and J lost 0, with 12 bases in between. In germline, CDR1 is SGHNT, CDR2 YYREEE (reference sequence). The CDR3 sequence is 15 residues long. The CDR3 DNA follows: TGTGCCAGCAGCCGCGGGGCCCCTAGCACAGATACGCAGTATTTT. Protein product: CASSRGAPSTDTQYF.

The chain is built from TRBV24-1 and TRBJ1-4; 9 bases line up with TRBD1. V lost 3 bases and J lost 5; bases outside the gene matches: 3. The CDR3 extends over 15 amino acids. CDR1 is KGHDR and CDR2 is SFDVKD in the germline V gene. The CDR3 DNA sequence: TGTGCCACCAGTGATAGTGGACAGGGGAATGAAAAACTGTTTTTT. Translated, it gives CATSDSGQGNEKLFF.

The chain has TRBV5-1 and TRBJ2-1; 7 positions agree with TRBD2. Germline lookup yields CDR1 SGHRS and CDR2 YFSETQ. The V gene end was trimmed by 4 bases and the J gene end by 2 bases; junction bases not matched to a gene: 3. This CDR3 is 14 amino acids long. Written as DNA, the CDR3 is TGCGCCAGCAGCGTGGGGGGGACCTACAATGAGCAGTTCTTC. It specifies CASSVGGTYNEQFF.

The chain is built from TRBV2 and TRBJ2-1; 8 positions agree with TRBD2. The CDR3 consists of 14 residues. The trim removed 6 bases at V and 4 bases at J, leaving 5 bases unmatched. The germline V gene has CDR1 SNHLY and CDR2 FYNNEI. The CDR3 loop reads CASSSGGAYNEQFF. The CDR3 region has the DNA TGTGCCAGCAGCTCGGGGGGGGCTTACAATGAGCAGTTCTTC.

The chain has TRBV3-1 (or the pseudogene TRBV3-2) and TRBJ2-2, with unresolved D. The CDR3 extends over 14 amino acids. CDR1 and CDR2 from the germline V gene are LGHDT and YNNKEL (reference sequence). Between the trimmed V and J ends, which lost 3 bases and 1 base, there was a span of 6 bases. CDR3 sequence: CASSHRQNTGELFF. The CDR3 nucleotides read TGTGCCAGCAGCCATCGTCAGAACACCGGGGAGCTGTTTTTT.

This chain joins TRBV5-1 and TRBJ2-5; 9 nucleotides line up with TRBD2. Per germline, CDR1 SGHRS and CDR2 YFSETQ. V dropped 0 bases and J dropped 5; count of bases not matched to a gene: 2. There are 14 residues in the CDR3. The CDR3 reads CASSLGSGGETQYF. DNA of the CDR3: TGCGCCAGCAGCTTGGGAAGCGGGGGGGAGACCCAGTACTTC.